This entry is about one TCR beta chain. This entry comes from a study of blood T cells in healthy people across ages. At least 6 micrograms of total RNA were extracted per sample. The use of a sample-barcoded 5' primer and a J-beta primer mix characterized a second PCR of roughly 6 to 11 cycles. The template-switch adaptor, which had 12 random nucleotides, put a tag on each cDNA molecule. TCRdb redid the calling of the 5' RACE reads with MiXCR, one entry per CDR3 protein. The sample carries 890,000 or so distinct CDR3 sequences, approximately 67% recorded once. This clonotype was sampled from a man aged 25-45 years in good health. Sequenced input: blood.

DNA for the CDR3: TGTGCCAGCAGCGCCAGGACAGGGGTTCAGGAGCAGTTCTTC. Its protein is CASSARTGVQEQFF. The V gene is TRBV9, the J gene TRBJ2-1; 9 bases are shared with TRBD1. Germline CDR1 SGDLS, CDR2 YYNGEE. After removal of 3 bases from V and 10 bases from J, the junction contained 8 bases not matched to a gene. This CDR3 contains 14 residues.